A single sample gave rise to the 27 T cell receptor beta chains below, sequenced in a study of shared clonotypes between healthy human individuals. Only in-frame clones appear in the TCRdb table, and some are missing; sequencing was by immunoSEQ multiplex PCR. The sample yields approximately 590,000 clones, about 95% seen once. Naive CD8 cells lacked CD45RO, underwent positive selection for CCR7 and left out terminally differentiated effector memory CD45RA+ cells. Sequenced material: naive CD8+ T cells sorted from blood. Receptor source: a woman between 25 and 40 years old in good health.

This clone was picked up one time. The chain uses TRBV10-2 and TRBJ1-1, with D possibly TRBD1 on 5 matching bases. The V end was cut by 9 bases, the J end by 4 bases, with 12 bases between. Looked up from germline, CDR1 is WSHSY and CDR2 is SAAADI. This CDR3 has 12 residues. The CDR3 protein is CASALGGTEAFF. The CDR3 DNA is TGCGCCAGTGCCCTTGGGGGCACTGAAGCTTTCTTT.

This chain uses TRBV25-1 with TRBJ2-7; D is uncertain. The germline V and J ends were trimmed by 3 bases and 0 bases, with 18 bases remaining between them. CDR3 length: 17 residues. Germline-derived CDR1 and CDR2 are MGHDK and SYGVNS. As DNA, the CDR3 is TGTGCCAGCAGTGACCCGACAACGGACCTGAGCTCCTACGAGCAGTACTTC. Its translation is CASSDPTTDLSSYEQYF.

The gene calls are TRBV27 and TRBJ1-1, with TRBD1 matching 8 bases. CDR3 length equals 14 residues. With V trimmed by 5 bases and J by 6 bases, 8 bases remained unmatched. Germline CDR1 reads MNHEY; CDR2 reads SMNVEV (reference sequence). The CDR3 sequence is CASSLGQAQAEAFF. CDR3 coding DNA: TGTGCCAGCAGTCTGGGACAGGCGCAGGCTGAAGCTTTCTTT.

The chain is built from TRBV19 and TRBJ2-5; D might be TRBD1 (6 bases). The J call could be wrong; TRBJ2-7 is a better fit for the DNA end. The CDR3 contains 15 residues. The germline V gene encodes CDR1 LNHDA and CDR2 SQIVND (reference sequence). CDR3 coding DNA: TGTGCCAGTAGTCTTCTACAGGGCGGGCTTGACGAGCAGTACTTC. As protein: CASSLLQGGLDEQYF.

The chain uses TRBV7-9 and TRBJ1-2; maybe TRBD1 (6 bases). The germline gives CDR1 SEHNR, CDR2 FQNEAQ (reference sequence). The CDR3 totals 16 residues. Between the trimmed V and J ends, which lost 7 bases and 3 bases, there was a span of 21 bases. CDR3 sequence (DNA): TGTGCCAGCACCGGGGGCCCCGGGGCGCCGGACTATGGCTACACCTTC. Residues: CASTGGPGAPDYGYTF.

The gene calls are TRBV19 and TRBJ2-7; D might be TRBD1 (6 bases). This CDR3 is 12 amino acids long. Looked up from germline, CDR1 is LNHDA and CDR2 is SQIVND (reference sequence). V lost 1 base and J lost 7, with 8 bases in between. CDR3 sequence: CASSIGGTEQYF. CDR3 coding DNA: TGTGCCAGTAGTATAGGGGGGACAGAGCAGTACTTC.

V gene TRBV19 combines with J gene TRBJ1-1; tentative D call: TRBD1 (5 bases). V lost 1 base, J lost 1 base, and 10 bases lay in between. Germline V gene data show CDR1 as LNHDA and CDR2 as SQIVND (reference sequence). This CDR3 is 15 amino acids long. CDR3 in amino acids: CASSIGGLGNTEAFF. DNA of the CDR3: TGTGCCAGTAGTATAGGGGGGTTGGGGAACACTGAAGCTTTCTTT.

The rearrangement links TRBV2 to TRBJ2-4; D is ambiguous. V lost 8 bases, J lost 2 bases, and 13 bases lay in between. This CDR3 region has 14 residues. Germline V gene data show CDR1 as SNHLY and CDR2 as FYNNEI. CDR3 amino acids: CASFELGTKNIQYF. The CDR3 coding sequence is TGTGCCAGCTTCGAGCTGGGAACCAAAAACATTCAGTACTTC.

J is TRBJ2-5 and V is TRBV6-5; 7 bases fit TRBD1. The DNA end favors TRBJ2-7, so the J call may be wrong. Germline V lookup: CDR1 MNHEY, CDR2 SVGAGI. The CDR3 contains 14 residues. This chain's CDR3 is CASSSTGETYEQYF. For the CDR3, the DNA is TGTGCCAGCAGTTCCACAGGGGAGACCTACGAGCAGTACTTC.

The chain links TRBV6-4 to TRBJ2-2; D ambiguous. Germline V lookup: CDR1 MRHNA, CDR2 SNTAGT. V was pared by 6 bases and J by 0 bases, with 5 bases between. The CDR3 has 13 amino acids. CDR3 DNA: TGTGCCAGCAGAGGACCGAACACCGGGGAGCTGTTTTTT. Encoded protein: CASRGPNTGELFF.

This chain links TRBV9 with TRBJ1-2; D ambiguous. Germline assignment: CDR1 SGDLS and CDR2 YYNGEE. V lost 0 bases to trimming and J lost 7 bases, with 22 bases between them. The CDR3 consists of 17 residues. The CDR3 bases are TGTGCCAGCAGCGTAGACCCCGTTCAGTTGGGATCAAGTGGCTACACCTTC. This codes for CASSVDPVQLGSSGYTF.

A single count supports this clone. The rearrangement links TRBV5-6 to TRBJ1-1; 7 bases are shared with TRBD1. The J segment lost 4 bases and the V segment lost 0 bases, leaving 6 bases of the junction unmatched. This CDR3 has 15 amino acids. The germline gives CDR1 SGHDT, CDR2 YYEEEE. The chain's CDR3 is CASSLARGLGTEAFF. For the CDR3, the DNA is TGTGCCAGCAGCTTGGCGAGGGGGCTTGGCACTGAAGCTTTCTTT.

The rearrangement uses TRBV7-9 and TRBJ1-1; a possible D gene is TRBD1 (5 bases). V was clipped by 5 bases and J by 1 base, with 11 bases between them. CDR3 length equals 14 residues. CDR1 is SEHNR and CDR2 is FQNEAQ in the germline V gene (reference sequence). CDR3 coding DNA: TGTGCCAGCAGCGAAATGGGGGGGAACACTGAAGCTTTCTTT. This translates into CASSEMGGNTEAFF. Complete variable domain (other parts from reference TRBV7-9 and TRBJ1-1): DTGVSQNPRHKITKRGQNVTFRCDPISEHNRLYWYRQTLGQGPEFLTYFQNEAQLEKSRLLSDRFSAERPKGSFSTLEIQRTEQGDSAMYLCASSEMGGNTEAFFGQGTRLTVV.

This chain connects TRBV13 to TRBJ2-4; 11 nucleotides align to TRBD2. J lost 7 bases, V lost 5 bases, and 4 bases had no gene match. Germline CDR1 reads PRHDT; CDR2 reads FYEKMQ (reference sequence). The CDR3 has 14 amino acids. CDR3 sequence reads: CASSIAGGPNIQYF. In DNA, the CDR3 is TGTGCCAGCAGCATAGCGGGAGGGCCGAACATTCAGTACTTC.

V and J are TRBV6-6 and TRBJ2-7; 7 nucleotides line up with TRBD1. This CDR3 has 15 amino acids. Germline V gene sequence: CDR1 MNHNY, CDR2 SVGAGI (reference sequence). The J segment lost 0 bases and the V segment lost 6 bases, leaving 8 bases of the junction unmatched. The CDR3 protein is CASSLGQASSYEQYF. CDR3 nucleotide sequence: TGTGCCAGCAGCCTCGGACAGGCGAGCTCCTACGAGCAGTACTTC.

This sequence joins TRBV7-7 and TRBJ2-7, with a tentative D call TRBD2 (6 bases). Trimming took 2 bases from V and 4 from J, leaving 12 bases between them. Germline assignment: CDR1 SSHAT and CDR2 FNYEAQ (reference sequence). The CDR3 covers 14 residues. For the CDR3, the DNA is TGTGCCAGCAGCTTACGGGCAGGGAGGTACGAGCAGTACTTC. It codes for CASSLRAGRYEQYF.

The rearrangement links TRBV28 to TRBJ2-4; D might be TRBD1 (5 bases). The CDR3 contains 15 residues. Germline V CDR1 and CDR2: MDHEN, SYDVKM. Trimming removed 4 bases from V and 4 bases from J, with 14 bases in between. The CDR3 coding sequence is TGTGCCAGCAGTTCTCGTCAGGGCTGGAAAAACATTCAGTACTTC. This codes for CASSSRQGWKNIQYF.

The rearrangement joins TRBV6-1 to TRBJ1-2, with TRBD1 matching 7 bases. This CDR3 spans 14 amino acids. Trimming at V came to 6 bases and at J to 6 bases, leaving 10 bases not matched to a gene. Germline V CDR1 and CDR2: MNHNS, SASEGT. CDR3 DNA sequence: TGTGCCAGCAGCTACACAGGGGCGGAGAATGGCTACACCTTC. Its protein is CASSYTGAENGYTF.

The chain combines TRBV2 with TRBJ1-5; D not certain. The CDR3 is 20 residues long. V dropped 0 bases and J dropped 0 bases, with 21 bases sitting between them. Germline-derived CDR1 and CDR2 are SNHLY and FYNNEI. DNA of the CDR3: TGTGCCAGCAGTGAAGCGCTTATGGAGACTCTATATGATAGCAATCAGCCCCAGCATTTT. This encodes CASSEALMETLYDSNQPQHF.

The chain is built from TRBV6-1 and TRBJ1-5; D unclear. This CDR3 has 13 amino acids. Germline-derived CDR1 and CDR2 are MNHNS and SASEGT. V lost 3 bases and J 4 bases, leaving 7 bases between the germline ends. The CDR3 nucleotides are TGTGCCAGCAGTGATGACCTAAATCAGCCCCAGCATTTT. The encoded protein is CASSDDLNQPQHF.

The CDR3 coding sequence is TGTGCCAGCAGCTTAGGGATCTTAAAAGCGGGAGGGCCCGACAATGAGCAGTTCTTC. As protein: CASSLGILKAGGPDNEQFF. The V and J genes are TRBV7-8 and TRBJ2-1; 10 nucleotides line up with TRBD2. The length of the CDR3 is 19 residues. Germline assignment: CDR1 SGHVS and CDR2 FQNEAQ. After removal of 1 base from V and 5 bases from J, the junction contained 14 bases not matched to a gene.

This chain connects TRBV28 to TRBJ2-4; possibly TRBD1 for D (6 bases). The CDR3 is 16 amino acids. Germline-derived CDR1 and CDR2 are MDHEN and SYDVKM. V was shortened by 2 bases and J by 0 bases, with 11 bases between the two germline ends. DNA of the CDR3: TGTGCCAGCAGTTTAACAGGGAGAGGAGCCAAAAACATTCAGTACTTC. It yields the protein CASSLTGRGAKNIQYF.

The chain couples TRBV6-5 to TRBJ1-2, with TRBD1 identical over 9 bases. This CDR3 is built from 14 residues. V dropped 2 bases and J dropped 8; count of bases not matched to a gene: 6. Germline-derived CDR1 and CDR2 are MNHEY and SVGAGI. CDR3 amino acids: CASSYGTGIGGYTF. The CDR3 region has the DNA TGTGCCAGCAGTTACGGGACAGGGATCGGCGGCTACACCTTC.

The chain joins TRBV4-2 to TRBJ1-5; the match to TRBD1 covers 8 bases. The ends lost 2 bases at V and 4 bases at J; junction bases unmatched: 7. This CDR3 has 16 amino acids. The germline gives CDR1 LGHNA, CDR2 YNFKEQ. The CDR3 region has the DNA TGTGCCAGCAGCCAACCCGCAGGGGGCATTAATCAGCCCCAGCATTTT. Translated, it gives CASSQPAGGINQPQHF.

Comment on this clone: The sample holds other DNA sequences that translate to the same CDR3. The chain couples TRBV15 to TRBJ1-5; perhaps TRBD1 as D (5 bases). The ends were cut back, 1 base at V and 5 bases at J, with 9 bases in the middle. CDR3 length equals 14 residues. Germline CDR1 is LNHNV and CDR2 is YYDKDF (reference sequence). The CDR3 DNA is TGTGCCACCAGCAGAGGGGGGGAGGATCAGCCCCAGCATTTT. Residues: CATSRGGEDQPQHF.

The CDR3 nucleotides read TGTGCCAGCATTAAGGCGGGTTCTAACACTGAAGCTTTCTTT. Its translation: CASIKAGSNTEAFF. The rearrangement joins TRBV6-5 to TRBJ1-1; D call uncertain. Germline CDR1 reads MNHEY; CDR2 reads SVGAGI. The CDR3 is 14 residues long. Trimming removed 7 bases from V and 2 bases from J, with 14 bases in between.

This chain joins TRBV6-5 and TRBJ2-3, with a possible D match to TRBD1 (6 bases). Germline V gene lookup returns CDR1 MNHEY and CDR2 SVGAGI. The length of the CDR3 is 15 residues. The V end lost 7 bases, the J end lost 0 bases, and 14 bases lay between the germline ends. DNA of the CDR3: TGTGCCAGCACAGAAGGACAGAGAAGCACAGATACGCAGTATTTT. It is translated as CASTEGQRSTDTQYF.